This T cell receptor beta chain was sequenced for a study of graft-versus-host responses after intestinal transplantation. The data were produced by immunoSEQ multiplex PCR, yet TCRdb's version contains in-frame clones alone and is incomplete. The sample includes approximately 100,000 clones, 93% of them seen just once. Turning to this clone: Its target is unknown.

V was clipped by 0 bases and J by 7 bases, with 11 bases between them. This CDR3 is built from 14 residues. Germline CDR1 and CDR2: SGDLS and YYNGEE. The sequence was collected from a human donor who received an intestinal transplant. The input for sequencing was unstimulated CD8+ T cells sorted from spleen or lymph node cells, taken before intestinal transplant. The chain is built from TRBV9 and TRBJ2-1; possible D gene TRBD2, 6 bases. CDR3 DNA: TGTGCCAGCAGCGTAGGACTAGTCGGTAATGAGCAGTTCTTC. It translates to CASSVGLVGNEQFF.